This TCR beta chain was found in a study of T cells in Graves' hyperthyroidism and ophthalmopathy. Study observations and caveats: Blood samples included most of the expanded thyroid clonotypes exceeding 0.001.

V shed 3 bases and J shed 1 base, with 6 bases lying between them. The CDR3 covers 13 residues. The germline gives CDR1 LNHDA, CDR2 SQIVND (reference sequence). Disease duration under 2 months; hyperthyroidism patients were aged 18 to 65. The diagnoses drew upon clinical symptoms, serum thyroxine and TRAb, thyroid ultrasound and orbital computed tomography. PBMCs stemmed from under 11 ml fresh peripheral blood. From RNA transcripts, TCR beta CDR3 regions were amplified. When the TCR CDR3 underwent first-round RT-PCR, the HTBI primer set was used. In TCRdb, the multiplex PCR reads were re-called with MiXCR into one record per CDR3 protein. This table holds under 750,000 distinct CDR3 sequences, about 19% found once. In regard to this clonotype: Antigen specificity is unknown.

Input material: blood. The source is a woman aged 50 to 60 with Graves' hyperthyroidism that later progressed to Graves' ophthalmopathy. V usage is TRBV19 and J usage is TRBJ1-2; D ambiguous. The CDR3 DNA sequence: TGTGCCAGTAGTATGGGGAATAACTATGGCTACACCTTC. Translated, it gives CASSMGNNYGYTF.